This T cell receptor (beta chain) was recovered during a study of T-cell reconstitution after alpha-beta-depleted transplantation in children. Study observations and caveats: In some patients, recipient T cells and intrathymic progenitors surviving conditioning explained high day-60 diversity. It was newly produced T cells that mostly accounted for T-cell counts and diversity one year after transplant. Approximately two months post-transplant, alpha-beta T cells reportedly originated from several hundred expanded graft clones.

Germline assignment: CDR1 MNHEY and CDR2 SVGAGI. V shed 8 bases, J shed 0 bases, and the junction held 11 bases outside the gene matches. The length of the CDR3 is 17 residues. During its preparation, the TCRbeta library received unique molecular identifiers. TCRdb independently ran MiXCR on the PCR reads; one entry per CDR3 protein. The table shows fewer than 550,000 distinct CDR3 sequences, with roughly a tenth occurring only once. This clonotype was seen repeatedly, ten times or more. Its specificity is unknown. The sequenced sample was PBMCs, obtained before TCRalphabeta/CD19-depleted stem cell transplant. V usage is TRBV6-5 and J usage is TRBJ2-1; TRBD2 agrees at 9 bases. The source of this sequence is a child aged 2-15 years with inherited bone marrow failure, due to receive a stem cell transplant. The CDR3 reads CASFSGSNGGSYNEQFF. The CDR3 DNA reads as TGTGCCAGCTTTAGCGGGAGTAACGGGGGCTCCTACAATGAGCAGTTCTTC.